The rows below give T cell receptor beta chains drawn from one sample of a study of blood T cell repertoires in COVID-19. This table comes from immunoSEQ multiplex PCR, and its TCRdb copy is limited to in-frame clones, with some not included. Among 310,000 or so clones listed, more than 80% were seen once. What was sequenced was peripheral blood. The receptors derive from a man younger than 35 who had recovered from COVID-19. The CDR3 runs from the conserved cysteine through the conserved F or W. A D gene is named only where the DNA matches it firmly. Size is stated for part of the rows, as once, few or many counts, or as a class when the clone is expanded.

CDR3nt: TGTGCCAGCAGCCGAGGTCTGGCTAGCGGGGTTTACGAGCAGTACTTC; CDR3aa: CASSRGLASGVYEQYF; v_gene: TRBV7-9; j_gene: TRBJ2-7; d_gene: TRBD2; abundance: NA
CDR3nt: TGTGCCAGCTCACGGGGCCCAAGCTCTGGAAACACCATATATTTT; CDR3aa: CASSRGPSSGNTIYF; v_gene: TRBV18; j_gene: TRBJ1-3; d_gene: NA; abundance: once
CDR3nt: TGTGCCAGCAGCTGGGGACAGGGAGGTTCACCCCTCCACTTT; CDR3aa: CASSWGQGGSPLHF; v_gene: TRBV3-1/TRBV3-2; j_gene: TRBJ1-6; d_gene: TRBD1; abundance: NA
CDR3nt: TGTGCCAGCAGCTTAGAGGGGGGAAACACTGAAGCTTTCTTT; CDR3aa: CASSLEGGNTEAFF; v_gene: TRBV11-2; j_gene: TRBJ1-1; d_gene: NA; abundance: NA
CDR3nt: TGTGCCAGCAGTTACTCGATGGGCAGGGCTTTGTTCTTC; CDR3aa: CASSYSMGRALFF; v_gene: TRBV6-5; j_gene: TRBJ2-1; d_gene: NA; abundance: once
CDR3nt: TGTGCCAGCAGTTACTTAAGCACAGATACGCAGTATTTT; CDR3aa: CASSYLSTDTQYF; v_gene: TRBV6-5; j_gene: TRBJ2-3; d_gene: NA; abundance: NA
CDR3nt: TGTGCCAGCAGCTTGATACTGAGCACTGAAGCTTTCTTT; CDR3aa: CASSLILSTEAFF; v_gene: TRBV5-8; j_gene: TRBJ1-1; d_gene: NA; abundance: NA
CDR3nt: TGTGCCAGCAGTTCTAGGACCGGGGAGCTGTTTTTT; CDR3aa: CASSSRTGELFF; v_gene: TRBV7-3; j_gene: TRBJ2-2; d_gene: NA; abundance: once
CDR3nt: TGTGCCATCAGTGACCGGGGCTCTGGGGCCAACGTCCTGACTTTC; CDR3aa: CAISDRGSGANVLTF; v_gene: TRBV10-3; j_gene: TRBJ2-6; d_gene: NA; abundance: NA
CDR3nt: TGTGCCAGCAATCAGGGATGTAGCAATCAGCCCCAGCATTTT; CDR3aa: CASNQGCSNQPQHF; v_gene: TRBV3-1/TRBV3-2; j_gene: TRBJ1-5; d_gene: NA; abundance: NA
CDR3nt: TGTGCCAGCAGAGGGGACAGGATTTACGAGCAGTACTTC; CDR3aa: CASRGDRIYEQYF; v_gene: TRBV28; j_gene: TRBJ2-7; d_gene: TRBD1; abundance: NA
CDR3nt: TGCGCCAGCAGTGGGGCTAGCGGGACCACAGATACGCAGTATTTT; CDR3aa: CASSGASGTTDTQYF; v_gene: TRBV10-2; j_gene: TRBJ2-3; d_gene: TRBD2; abundance: NA
CDR3nt: TGTGCCAGCAGCAACGACAGGGGCACTGGAAACACCATATATTTT; CDR3aa: CASSNDRGTGNTIYF; v_gene: TRBV6-5; j_gene: TRBJ1-3; d_gene: TRBD1; abundance: NA
CDR3nt: TGCGCCAGCACCAAAGACAGGGGAAACACCATATATTTT; CDR3aa: CASTKDRGNTIYF; v_gene: TRBV5-1; j_gene: TRBJ1-3; d_gene: NA; abundance: NA
CDR3nt: TGCAGCGTTGAAACTATGAACACTGAAGCTTTCTTT; CDR3aa: CSVETMNTEAFF; v_gene: TRBV29-1; j_gene: TRBJ1-1; d_gene: NA; abundance: NA
CDR3nt: TGTGCCAGCAGCACAGGAGGGGGACTAGCGGGGGTATGGGCAGATACGCAGTATTTT; CDR3aa: CASSTGGGLAGVWADTQYF; v_gene: TRBV2; j_gene: TRBJ2-3; d_gene: TRBD2; abundance: NA
CDR3nt: TGTGCCAGCAGTTTATCCACAGGAATTAACTATGGCTACACCTTC; CDR3aa: CASSLSTGINYGYTF; v_gene: TRBV27; j_gene: TRBJ1-2; d_gene: NA; abundance: NA
CDR3nt: TGTGCCACCAGCGCTCCGGGACTAGTCTCCTACGAGCAGTACTTC; CDR3aa: CATSAPGLVSYEQYF; v_gene: TRBV15; j_gene: TRBJ2-7; d_gene: TRBD2; abundance: NA
CDR3nt: TGTGCCAGCAGTTTTGGGACAAGGAACTATAATTCACCCCTCCACTTT; CDR3aa: CASSFGTRNYNSPLHF; v_gene: TRBV27; j_gene: TRBJ1-6; d_gene: NA; abundance: NA
CDR3nt: TGTGCCAGTAGTATGAGGCAGGGGGCTTTGAACACTGAAGCTTTCTTT; CDR3aa: CASSMRQGALNTEAFF; v_gene: TRBV19; j_gene: TRBJ1-1; d_gene: TRBD1; abundance: NA
CDR3nt: TGTGCCAGCAGCCCCTTTCTAGGACAGGGCAACACTGAAGCTTTCTTT; CDR3aa: CASSPFLGQGNTEAFF; v_gene: TRBV3-1/TRBV3-2; j_gene: TRBJ1-1; d_gene: TRBD1; abundance: few
CDR3nt: TGTGCCAGCAGCCCGGGACAGGGGTCCTACGAGCAGTACTTC; CDR3aa: CASSPGQGSYEQYF; v_gene: TRBV5-8; j_gene: TRBJ2-7; d_gene: TRBD1; abundance: NA
CDR3nt: TGTGCCAGCAGTTTGAAGAGGCCCAACTCTGGAAACACCATATATTTT; CDR3aa: CASSLKRPNSGNTIYF; v_gene: TRBV6-5; j_gene: TRBJ1-3; d_gene: NA; abundance: NA
CDR3nt: TGCAGTGCTAGTCGGACTGTAGATACGCAGTATTTT; CDR3aa: CSASRTVDTQYF; v_gene: TRBV20-1; j_gene: TRBJ2-3; d_gene: NA; abundance: NA
CDR3nt: TGCGCCAGCAGCCACGCCGGGACTAGCGGGAGGTTCTCCTACGAGCAGTACTTC; CDR3aa: CASSHAGTSGRFSYEQYF; v_gene: TRBV4-1; j_gene: TRBJ2-7; d_gene: TRBD2; abundance: NA
CDR3nt: TGCGCCAGCAGGTCGCTAAGTGACTATGGCTACACCTTC; CDR3aa: CASRSLSDYGYTF; v_gene: TRBV4-1; j_gene: TRBJ1-2; d_gene: NA; abundance: NA
CDR3nt: TGTGCCAGCGCCCCTGGGAGCGGGAGGGAGTTCTTC; CDR3aa: CASAPGSGREFF; v_gene: TRBV12-3/TRBV12-4; j_gene: TRBJ2-1; d_gene: TRBD2; abundance: NA
CDR3nt: TGCGCCAGCAGCTTGGCGGCGACAGGGGGAAACACCATATATTTT; CDR3aa: CASSLAATGGNTIYF; v_gene: TRBV5-1; j_gene: TRBJ1-3; d_gene: TRBD1; abundance: few
CDR3nt: TGCGCCAGCAGCCAAGATCTCCCTGTAAACTATGGCTACACCTTC; CDR3aa: CASSQDLPVNYGYTF; v_gene: TRBV4-3; j_gene: TRBJ1-2; d_gene: NA; abundance: NA
CDR3nt: TGTGCCAGTACGGGGGAGGCCACTGAAGCTTTCTTT; CDR3aa: CASTGEATEAFF; v_gene: TRBV19; j_gene: TRBJ1-1; d_gene: NA; abundance: NA
CDR3nt: TGTGCCAGCAGCTCCCCCCAGGGGTGGGAGACTGGAAACACCATATATTTT; CDR3aa: CASSSPQGWETGNTIYF; v_gene: TRBV7-9; j_gene: TRBJ1-3; d_gene: NA; abundance: NA
CDR3nt: TGTGCCAGCAGCTGGCAGTCTAACACTGAAGCTTTCTTT; CDR3aa: CASSWQSNTEAFF; v_gene: TRBV11-3; j_gene: TRBJ1-1; d_gene: NA; abundance: NA
CDR3nt: TGCACCAGCAGCCATCGAAGCCCCCGGGCAGGGGGTAGACCCTACGAGCAGTACTTC; CDR3aa: CTSSHRSPRAGGRPYEQYF; v_gene: TRBV1; j_gene: TRBJ2-7; d_gene: NA; abundance: NA